This T cell receptor (beta chain) emerged from a study of blood T cell repertoires in COVID-19. Looking at the study overall: The United States, Italy and Spain provided the acute and convalescent COVID-19 samples. From T cells, B-cell-depleted T cells, or PBMCs came the material, which was cDNA or gDNA.

Original handling: Reference gene primer amplification gave estimated nucleated cell counts. The data were produced by immunoSEQ multiplex PCR, yet TCRdb's version contains in-frame clones alone and is incomplete. V, J and clone size are taken as reported in that table, and D and trimming were inferred from the DNA itself. The sample yields around 90,000 clones, about 81% seen once. This CDR3 has 15 residues. Trimming took 1 base from V and 8 from J; bases not matched to a gene: 7. The V gene's germline CDR1 is SGHTS and CDR2 YDEGEE. Input material: peripheral blood. This chain links TRBV5-8 with TRBJ2-1; 9 bases map to TRBD2. The sequence was obtained from a human donor in a cohort sampled during active COVID-19. CDR3 sequence (DNA): TGTGCCAGCAGCTTGAGGTCTAGCGGGGTCCATGAGCAGTTCTTC. Translating it yields CASSLRSSGVHEQFF.